The 27 T cell receptor beta chains reported below all come from one sample, sequenced in a study of T cell responses to AZD1222 COVID-19 vaccine. Sequenced by immunoSEQ multiplex PCR; TCRdb stores in-frame clones only, minus some. The sample consists of roughly 60,000 clones, 60% to 85% of them appearing once. The specimen was peripheral blood, collected 28 days after the second AZD1222 dose. The receptors originated from an adult who received the AZD1222 COVID-19 vaccine.

This chain joins TRBV19 and TRBJ1-6; the D is unclear. V dropped 3 bases and J dropped 6 bases, with 9 bases sitting between them. Germline V gives CDR1 LNHDA, CDR2 SQIVND (reference sequence). CDR3 length: 14 amino acids. The DNA for the CDR3 is TGTGCCAGTAGTATCAGCATCCCTAATTCACCCCTCCACTTT. Its protein is CASSISIPNSPLHF.

This chain links TRBV7-3 with TRBJ2-2; 10 nucleotides align to TRBD2. The ends lost 3 bases at V and 3 bases at J; junction bases unmatched: 1. The CDR3 runs 15 residues. The germline V gene has CDR1 SGHTA and CDR2 FQGTGA. The CDR3, as DNA: TGTGCCAGCAGCTTTAGCGGGGGGCACACCGGGGAGCTGTTTTTT. This codes for CASSFSGGHTGELFF. Using reference TRBV7-3 and TRBJ2-2 for the parts outside the CDR3, the full variable domain is GAGVSQTPSNKVTEKGKYVELRCDPISGHTALYWYRQSLGQGPEFLIYFQGTGAADDSGLPNDRFFAVRPEGSVSTLKIQRTERGDSAVYLCASSFSGGHTGELFFGEGSRLTVL.

The gene calls are TRBV11-2 and TRBJ2-7, with D maybe TRBD2 (7 bases). V was trimmed by 2 bases and J by 3 bases, leaving 11 bases between them. Germline V gives CDR1 SGHAT, CDR2 FQNNGV. The length of the CDR3 is 14 residues. The DNA for the CDR3 is TGTGCCAGCAGCTTACGGGGGGCGCTCTACGAGCAGTACTTC. As protein: CASSLRGALYEQYF.

V gene TRBV19 combines with J gene TRBJ2-1; D is undetermined. Per the germline V gene, CDR1 is LNHDA and CDR2 is SQIVND (reference sequence). Trimming removed 0 bases from V and 11 bases from J, with 14 bases in between. The CDR3 spans 14 residues. CDR3 amino acids: CASSIDPSTAQQFF. The DNA for the CDR3 is TGTGCCAGTAGTATAGATCCCAGTACGGCCCAGCAGTTCTTC. The complete variable domain, with remaining parts taken from reference TRBV19 and TRBJ2-1, reads DGGITQSPKYLFRKEGQNVTLSCEQNLNHDAMYWYRQDPGQGLRLIYYSQIVNDFQKGDIAEGYSVSREKKESFPLTVTSAQKNPTAFYLCASSIDPSTAQQFFGPGTRLTVL.

The chain uses TRBV12-5 and TRBJ1-1; D gene unclear. CDR1 and CDR2 (germline): LGHNT, FRNRAP. V was clipped by 5 bases and J by 1 base, with 23 bases between them. The CDR3 loop spans 18 amino acids. The CDR3 protein is CASGDHTATQVANTEAFF. CDR3 coding DNA: TGTGCTAGTGGTGACCACACTGCGACGCAGGTGGCGAACACTGAAGCTTTCTTT.

The chain joins TRBV3-1 (or the pseudogene TRBV3-2) to TRBJ1-1; D unclear. V gave up 4 bases and J gave up 0 bases, with 18 bases separating them. The germline gives CDR1 LGHDT, CDR2 YNNKEL (reference sequence). CDR3 length: 17 residues. This chain's CDR3 is CASSPNAGFGVNTEAFF. The CDR3, as DNA: TGTGCCAGCAGCCCTAACGCCGGTTTCGGGGTGAACACTGAAGCTTTCTTT.

The chain uses TRBV3-1 (or the pseudogene TRBV3-2) and TRBJ1-1; the D is unclear. Germline CDR1 LGHDT, CDR2 YNNKEL (reference sequence). The CDR3 has 12 amino acids. The V gene lost 3 bases and the J gene lost 5 bases, with 7 bases spanning the gap. This CDR3 reads CASSHGPTEAFF. The CDR3 nucleotides read TGTGCCAGCAGCCATGGCCCGACTGAAGCTTTCTTT.

The chain couples TRBV5-1 to TRBJ1-1; D not resolved. Between the trimmed V and J ends, which lost 1 base and 1 base, there was a span of 5 bases. The CDR3 extends over 13 amino acids. The germline CDR1 and CDR2 sequences are SGHRS and YFSETQ. The CDR3 protein is CASSLPANTEAFF. The CDR3 region has the DNA TGCGCCAGCAGCTTGCCGGCGAACACTGAAGCTTTCTTT.

The chain has TRBV7-2 and TRBJ1-5, with D maybe TRBD1 (5 bases). The CDR3 has 14 residues. V was cut by 2 bases and J by 6 bases, with 11 bases left in between. The V gene's germline CDR1 is SGHTA and CDR2 FQGNSA. This chain's CDR3 is CASSLQTVGQPQHF. CDR3 DNA: TGTGCCAGCAGCTTACAGACAGTAGGTCAGCCCCAGCATTTT.

This clone is medium-sized (0.01 to 0.1%) in the sample. This chain links TRBV9 with TRBJ2-1; 9 positions agree with TRBD1. The germline CDR1 and CDR2 sequences are SGDLS and YYNGEE. Trimming took 3 bases from V and 9 from J; bases not matched to a gene: 7. CDR3 length: 14 amino acids. The CDR3 region has the DNA TGTGCCAGCAGCGCGACAGGGGGAGGGAGTGAGCAGTTCTTC. Its protein product is CASSATGGGSEQFF.

This clone was recorded a few times. V and J are TRBV19 and TRBJ2-5, with TRBD2 as a possible D gene (6 bases). V gave up 5 bases and J gave up 5 bases, with 18 bases separating them. The CDR3 contains 15 residues. Germline values: CDR1 LNHDA, CDR2 SQIVND (reference sequence). This chain's CDR3 is CASSPRLEGIETQYF. CDR3 nucleotides: TGTGCCAGTAGTCCACGACTAGAGGGAATCGAGACCCAGTACTTC.

The genes are TRBV6-5 and TRBJ2-7; TRBD2 matches 8 bases. CDR3 length: 15 residues. V shed 7 bases, J shed 4 bases, and the junction held 12 bases outside the gene matches. The germline V gene encodes CDR1 MNHEY and CDR2 SVGAGI. CDR3 protein: CASNRGRAGGYEQYF. In DNA form, the CDR3 reads TGTGCCAGCAACCGAGGGAGGGCGGGGGGTTACGAGCAGTACTTC.

This clone has more than one count but fewer than ten. This chain joins TRBV2 and TRBJ1-1, with D maybe TRBD1 (6 bases). Trimming left V 2 bases short and J 0 bases short, with 16 bases between. The CDR3 extends over 17 amino acids. Germline CDR1 is SNHLY and CDR2 is FYNNEI. CDR3 amino acids: CASSEQEGGALNTEAFF. The CDR3 bases are TGTGCCAGCAGTGAACAAGAAGGGGGAGCACTGAACACTGAAGCTTTCTTT.

This clone was recorded a few times. The chain couples TRBV28 to TRBJ1-1; D is unresolved. The ends were cut back, 2 bases at V and 4 bases at J, with 5 bases in the middle. Germline lookup yields CDR1 MDHEN and CDR2 SYDVKM. The length of the CDR3 is 12 residues. The CDR3 spells CASSLQATEAFF. The CDR3 DNA reads TGTGCCAGCAGTTTACAAGCCACTGAAGCTTTCTTT. Full variable domain (rest looked up from reference TRBV28 and TRBJ1-1): DVKVTQSSRYLVKRTGEKVFLECVQDMDHENMFWYRQDPGLGLRLIYFSYDVKMKEKGDIPEGYSVSREKKERFSLILESASTNQTSMYLCASSLQATEAFFGQGTRLTVV.

This clone was picked up one time. Here the CDR3 reads CASSSLSDSPLHF. CDR3 coding DNA: TGTGCCAGCAGCTCCTTATCGGATTCACCCCTCCACTTT. The V and J genes are TRBV7-2 and TRBJ1-6; D remains unclear. In germline, CDR1 is SGHTA, CDR2 FQGNSA. The CDR3 totals 13 residues. V was trimmed by 4 bases and J by 8 bases, leaving 9 bases between them.

The chain employs TRBV28 and TRBJ1-3; D might be TRBD1 (6 bases). Between the trimmed V and J ends, which lost 3 bases and 2 bases, there was a span of 11 bases. CDR1 is MDHEN, CDR2 SYDVKM, per germline. This CDR3 has 15 amino acids. As DNA, the CDR3 is TGTGCCAGCAGTTTGAGGTCAGGGGCTGGAAACACCATATATTTT. It is translated as CASSLRSGAGNTIYF.

This chain uses TRBV20-1 with TRBJ1-2; D uncertain. In germline, CDR1 is DFQATT, CDR2 SNEGSKA (reference sequence). Trimming pared 3 bases from V and 4 bases from J, leaving 6 bases between. The CDR3 length is 11 residues. CDR3 DNA sequence: TGCAGTGCTAGGGATATCTATGGCTACACCTTC. Encoded protein: CSARDIYGYTF.

The chain carries TRBV29-1 and TRBJ1-5; D gene ambiguous. Trimming took 5 bases from V and 7 from J, leaving 3 bases between them. CDR3 length: 9 residues. Per germline, CDR1 SQVTM and CDR2 ANQGSEA. This CDR3 reads CSVPQPQHF. CDR3 in DNA: TGCAGCGTTCCCCAGCCCCAGCATTTT.

The rearrangement links TRBV7-2 to TRBJ1-5, with D possibly matching TRBD1 (5 bases). The V end was cut by 1 base, the J end by 4 bases, with 11 bases between. Per germline, CDR1 SGHTA and CDR2 FQGNSA. The CDR3 length is 15 residues. As DNA, the CDR3 is TGTGCCAGCAGCTTAGGGGGCCGGAGTAATCAGCCCCAGCATTTT. Amino acid sequence: CASSLGGRSNQPQHF.

The chain has TRBV29-1 and TRBJ1-1; 10 positions match TRBD1. Trimming took 7 bases from V and 3 from J; bases not matched to a gene: 5. The CDR3 contains 13 residues. Germline values: CDR1 SQVTM, CDR2 ANQGSEA. The CDR3 is CSARQGADTEAFF. CDR3 bases: TGCAGCGCCCGACAGGGGGCGGACACTGAAGCTTTCTTT. The whole variable domain, filled in from reference TRBV29-1 and TRBJ1-1, reads SAVISQKPSRDICQRGTSLTIQCQVDSQVTMMFWYRQQPGQSLTLIATANQGSEATYESGFVIDKFPISRPNLTFSTLTVSNMSPEDSSIYLCSARQGADTEAFFGQGTRLTVV.

This rearrangement joins TRBV11-2 to TRBJ2-7; 11 bases are a match to TRBD1. V lost 3 bases and J lost 6; bases outside the gene matches: 7. This CDR3 has 15 residues. Germline-derived CDR1 and CDR2 are SGHAT and FQNNGV. The CDR3 here is CASSLGTGGISEQYF. CDR3 nucleotide sequence: TGTGCCAGCAGCTTGGGGACAGGGGGGATAAGCGAGCAGTACTTC.

V is TRBV27 and J is TRBJ2-7; TRBD2 matches at 8 bases. CDR1 is MNHEY and CDR2 is SMNVEV in the germline V gene (reference sequence). The CDR3 spans 15 residues. V lost 6 bases to trimming and J lost 7 bases; unmatched junction nucleotides: 14. The CDR3 bases are TGTGCCAGCAGACCGGGGGGGGCCGGGGGTCGAGAGCAGTACTTC. Protein product: CASRPGGAGGREQYF.

The gene calls are TRBV11-2 and TRBJ2-7, with 7 bases lining up with TRBD2. The germline CDR1 and CDR2 sequences are SGHAT and FQNNGV. V trimming: 5 bases; J trimming: 6 bases; junction bases outside the gene matches: 4. The CDR3 runs to 12 residues. The CDR3 DNA follows: TGTGCCAGCAGCCTAGGGAGGGGCGAGCAGTACTTC. Protein sequence: CASSLGRGEQYF.

V gene TRBV28 combines with J gene TRBJ1-5; the D gene is possibly TRBD1 (5 bases). V gave up 5 bases and J gave up 16 bases, with 21 bases separating them. CDR1 is MDHEN, CDR2 SYDVKM, per germline. This CDR3 has 13 residues. The CDR3, as DNA: TGTGCCAGCAGTCCTTGGGGCCCTCCCGGAGCCCATTTT. Amino acid sequence: CASSPWGPPGAHF.

This clone was seen only a few times. The V gene is TRBV5-6, the J gene TRBJ2-1; D unclear. This CDR3 region has 12 residues. V lost 0 bases and J lost 7, with 5 bases in between. The germline V gene encodes CDR1 SGHDT and CDR2 YYEEEE. The DNA of the CDR3 is TGTGCCAGCAGCTTGGTCCAGAATGAGCAGTTCTTC. Its translation is CASSLVQNEQFF.

This chain connects TRBV3-1 (or the pseudogene TRBV3-2) to TRBJ2-6; TRBD1 is a possible D gene (6 bases). Trimming took off 4 bases at V and 0 bases at J, with 16 bases between the two ends. This CDR3 comprises 18 residues. Germline lookup yields CDR1 LGHDT and CDR2 YNNKEL (reference sequence). CDR3 DNA sequence: TGTGCCAGCAGCCCGAAGGGGGACGGTTTCTCTGGGGCCAACGTCCTGACTTTC. This encodes CASSPKGDGFSGANVLTF.

The chain joins TRBV3-1 (or the pseudogene TRBV3-2) to TRBJ1-5; D remains ambiguous. V shed 0 bases and J shed 0 bases, with 3 bases lying between them. CDR3 length equals 14 residues. Germline assignment: CDR1 LGHDT and CDR2 YNNKEL (reference sequence). CDR3 loop: CASSQEDSNQPQHF. CDR3 DNA: TGTGCCAGCAGCCAAGAAGATAGCAATCAGCCCCAGCATTTT.